The 14 T cell receptor beta chains in this list originate from one sample, sequenced in a study of cytomegalovirus exposure and HLA in healthy donors. Clones were sequenced by immunoSEQ multiplex PCR, and TCRdb holds only the in-frame ones, with some missing. The data contain about 130,000 clones, 80% to 90% of them seen just once; the ten biggest clones take up over 1%. Sequencing was carried out using PBMCs. These receptors originate from a woman aged 18-29 years in good health and CMV-seronegative.

This chain links TRBV6-5 with TRBJ1-1; D is perhaps TRBD1 (5 bases). This CDR3 is built from 14 residues. Trimming took off 6 bases at V and 2 bases at J, with 13 bases between the two ends. Germline V gene data show CDR1 as MNHEY and CDR2 as SVGAGI. CDR3 in DNA: TGTGCCAGCAGACTACAGGTTTCCAACACTGAAGCTTTCTTT. Its translation is CASRLQVSNTEAFF.

This chain links TRBV5-1 with TRBJ2-2; the match to TRBD2 covers 8 bases. The J segment lost 4 bases and the V segment lost 2 bases, leaving 7 bases of the junction unmatched. Looked up from germline, CDR1 is SGHRS and CDR2 is YFSETQ. CDR3 size: 16 residues. CDR3 nucleotide sequence: TGCGCCAGCAGCTTTCCGGCGGGGGGATCCACCGGGGAGCTGTTTTTT. Its protein is CASSFPAGGSTGELFF.

The chain links TRBV11-2 to TRBJ1-3; TRBD1 agrees at 7 bases. The germline gives CDR1 SGHAT, CDR2 FQNNGV. The CDR3 contains 16 residues. The V segment lost 5 bases and the J segment 0 bases; nucleotides outside the gene matches: 7. The CDR3 DNA sequence: TGTGCCAGCAGCATCGGACAGGACAGCTCTGGAAACACCATATATTTT. Amino acid sequence: CASSIGQDSSGNTIYF.

The chain couples TRBV10-3 to TRBJ2-5; tentative D call: TRBD1 (7 bases). Per germline, CDR1 ENHRY and CDR2 SYGVKD. Trimming pared 11 bases from V and 1 base from J, leaving 14 bases between. CDR3 size: 13 residues. Here the CDR3 DNA reads TGTGCCTCAAACAGGGGACTCCAAGAGACCCAGTACTTC. Its translation: CASNRGLQETQYF.

The V call is TRBV19, the J call TRBJ2-1; 9 bases fit TRBD2. This CDR3 is built from 16 residues. Losses at the gene ends were 2 bases for V and 4 bases for J; bases not matched to a gene: 6. Germline V gives CDR1 LNHDA, CDR2 SQIVND (reference sequence). Here the CDR3 DNA reads TGTGCCAGTAGTATACAGGGCGGGGGGGCTTACAATGAGCAGTTCTTC. Amino acids: CASSIQGGGAYNEQFF.

The J gene is TRBJ1-4, the V gene TRBV27, with TRBD1 matching 7 bases. The junction had 21 bases not matched to a gene; V was cut back by 5 bases and J by 12 bases. Germline-derived CDR1 and CDR2 are MNHEY and SMNVEV (reference sequence). The CDR3 spans 17 residues. In nucleotides, the CDR3 is TGTGCCAGCAGTCGGCCCCACGGTCCGGCCTCCAGGGGGGAACTGTTTTTT. Its translation is CASSRPHGPASRGELFF.

V usage is TRBV25-1 and J usage is TRBJ1-2; D is unclear. CDR1 MGHDK and CDR2 SYGVNS come from the germline V gene. CDR3 size: 14 residues. The ends were cut back, 1 base at V and 2 bases at J, with 8 bases in the middle. The DNA for the CDR3 is TGTGCCAGCAGTGAATTTTTTCAGAACTATGGCTACACCTTC. Protein: CASSEFFQNYGYTF.

The chain employs TRBV29-1 and TRBJ2-1; unclear D gene. The germline CDR1 and CDR2 sequences are SQVTM and ANQGSEA. CDR3 length: 15 amino acids. V lost 7 bases, J lost 2 bases, and 18 bases lay in between. Here the CDR3 reads CSGRGAADAYNEQFF. The DNA for the CDR3 is TGCAGCGGCCGCGGCGCTGCCGACGCCTACAATGAGCAGTTCTTC.

The gene calls are TRBV9 and TRBJ1-5; possible D gene TRBD1, 5 bases. The CDR3 sequence is 16 residues long. V lost 4 bases to trimming and J lost 0 bases, with 14 bases between them. CDR1 and CDR2 (germline): SGDLS, YYNGEE. CDR3 residues: CASSSGESYSNQPQHF. DNA of the CDR3: TGTGCCAGCAGCTCGGGGGAGAGTTATAGCAATCAGCCCCAGCATTTT.

This chain joins TRBV9 and TRBJ2-7; possibly TRBD1 for D (7 bases). Trimming pared 2 bases from V and 6 bases from J, leaving 18 bases between. The CDR3 spans 15 residues. The V gene's germline CDR1 is SGDLS and CDR2 YYNGEE. CDR3 amino acids: CASSVEGALGAEQYF. DNA of the CDR3: TGTGCCAGCAGCGTGGAGGGGGCCTTAGGGGCCGAGCAGTACTTC.

The V gene is TRBV11-2, the J gene TRBJ2-4, with 9 bases that match TRBD1. The CDR3 consists of 14 residues. V trimming: 5 bases; J trimming: 6 bases; junction bases outside the gene matches: 5. Germline V gene sequence: CDR1 SGHAT, CDR2 FQNNGV. CDR3 in amino acids: CASSTTTGGNIQYF. The CDR3 DNA reads TGTGCCAGCAGCACAACGACAGGGGGAAACATTCAGTACTTC.

The chain couples TRBV14 to TRBJ2-5; D unresolved. The CDR3 has 13 residues. The ends were cut back, 4 bases at V and 1 base at J, with 7 bases in the middle. Germline V gene lookup returns CDR1 SGHDN and CDR2 FVKESK. DNA of the CDR3: TGTGCCAGCAGCCTAGCCCCCCAAGAGACCCAGTACTTC. Protein: CASSLAPQETQYF.

In this sample, this clone turned up once. The chain joins TRBV5-6 to TRBJ2-7; 8 bases line up with TRBD1. Germline V gene lookup returns CDR1 SGHDT and CDR2 YYEEEE. CDR3 length: 13 amino acids. Trimming took 4 bases from V and 6 from J; bases not matched to a gene: 6. The CDR3 DNA reads as TGTGCCAGCAGCCTTGGACAGGGTGGCGAGCAGTACTTC. Protein: CASSLGQGGEQYF.

V is TRBV7-9 and J is TRBJ2-3; D ambiguous. Trimming took off 2 bases at V and 3 bases at J, with 6 bases between the two ends. The CDR3 loop spans 13 amino acids. The germline CDR1 and CDR2 sequences are SEHNR and FQNEAQ (reference sequence). CDR3 DNA: TGTGCCAGCAGCTTATCCGGGACAGATACGCAGTATTTT. Amino acids: CASSLSGTDTQYF.